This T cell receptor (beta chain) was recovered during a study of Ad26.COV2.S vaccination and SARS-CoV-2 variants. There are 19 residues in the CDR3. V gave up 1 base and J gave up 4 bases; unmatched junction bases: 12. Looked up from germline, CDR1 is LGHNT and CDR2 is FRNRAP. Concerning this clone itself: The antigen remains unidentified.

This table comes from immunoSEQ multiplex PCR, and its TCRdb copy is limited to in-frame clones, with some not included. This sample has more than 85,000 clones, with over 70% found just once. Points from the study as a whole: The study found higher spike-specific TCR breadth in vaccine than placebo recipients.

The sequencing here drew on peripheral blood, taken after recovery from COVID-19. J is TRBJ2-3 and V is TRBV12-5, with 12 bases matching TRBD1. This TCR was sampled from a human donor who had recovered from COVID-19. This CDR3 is CASGLGRDRGQGGADTQYF. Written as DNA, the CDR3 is TGTGCTAGTGGTTTGGGACGGGACAGGGGGCAGGGGGGTGCAGATACGCAGTATTTT.